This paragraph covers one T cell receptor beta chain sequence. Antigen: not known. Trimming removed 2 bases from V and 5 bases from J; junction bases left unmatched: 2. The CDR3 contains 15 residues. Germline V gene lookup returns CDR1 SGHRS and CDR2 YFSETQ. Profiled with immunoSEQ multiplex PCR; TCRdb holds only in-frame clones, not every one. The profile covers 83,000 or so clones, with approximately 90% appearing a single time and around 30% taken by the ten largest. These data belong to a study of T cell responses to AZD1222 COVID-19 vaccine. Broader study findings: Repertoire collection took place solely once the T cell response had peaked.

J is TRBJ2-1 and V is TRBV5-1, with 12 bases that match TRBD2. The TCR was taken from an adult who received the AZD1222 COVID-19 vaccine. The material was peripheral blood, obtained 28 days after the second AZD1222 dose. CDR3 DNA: TGCGCCAGCAGCTTCACTAGCGGGAGGAACAATGAGCAGTTCTTC. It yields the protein CASSFTSGRNNEQFF.